This T cell receptor beta chain was found in a study of T cell responses to AZD1222 COVID-19 vaccine. Study-wide findings and caveats: Unmutated variant regions reportedly attract nearly half of all spike-specific TCRs.

The protocol was immunoSEQ multiplex PCR, while the TCRdb copy is restricted to in-frame clones and leaves out a portion. This table has over 120,000 clones, roughly 92% appearing once. V lost 1 base, J lost 6 bases, and 7 bases lay in between. The CDR3 sequence is 14 residues long. Germline CDR1 and CDR2: SGHAT and FQNNGV. A word on this clone: As yet, its antigen is unknown.

The chain employs TRBV11-2 and TRBJ1-6, with unresolved D. The material was peripheral blood, obtained on day 0 of AZD1222 vaccination. The receptor was derived from an adult in good health. CDR3 DNA: TGTGCCAGCAGCTTAGGGGTGTCTAATTCACCCCTCCACTTT. This gives the protein CASSLGVSNSPLHF.